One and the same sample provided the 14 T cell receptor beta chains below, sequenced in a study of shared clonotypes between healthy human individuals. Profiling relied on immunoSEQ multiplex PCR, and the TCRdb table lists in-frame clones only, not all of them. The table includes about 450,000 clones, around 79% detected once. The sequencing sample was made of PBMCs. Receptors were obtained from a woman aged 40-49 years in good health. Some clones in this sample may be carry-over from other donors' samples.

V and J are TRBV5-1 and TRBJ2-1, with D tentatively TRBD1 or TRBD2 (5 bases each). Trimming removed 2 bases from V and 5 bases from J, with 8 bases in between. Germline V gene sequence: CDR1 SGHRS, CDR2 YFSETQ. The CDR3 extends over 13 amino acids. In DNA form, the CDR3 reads TGCGCCAGCAGCTTTAGGGGACACAATGAGCAGTTCTTC. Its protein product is CASSFRGHNEQFF.

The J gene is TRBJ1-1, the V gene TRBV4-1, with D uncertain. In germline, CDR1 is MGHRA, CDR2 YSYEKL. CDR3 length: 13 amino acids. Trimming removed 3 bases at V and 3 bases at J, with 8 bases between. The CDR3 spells CASSQFIDTEAFF. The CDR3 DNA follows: TGCGCCAGCAGCCAGTTTATCGACACTGAAGCTTTCTTT.

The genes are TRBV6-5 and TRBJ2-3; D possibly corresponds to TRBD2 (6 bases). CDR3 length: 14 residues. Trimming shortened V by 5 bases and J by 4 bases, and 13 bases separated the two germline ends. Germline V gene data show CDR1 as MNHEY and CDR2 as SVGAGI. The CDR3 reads CASSRRRAPDTQYF. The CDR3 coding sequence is TGTGCCAGCAGTCGCCGGAGGGCCCCAGATACGCAGTATTTT.

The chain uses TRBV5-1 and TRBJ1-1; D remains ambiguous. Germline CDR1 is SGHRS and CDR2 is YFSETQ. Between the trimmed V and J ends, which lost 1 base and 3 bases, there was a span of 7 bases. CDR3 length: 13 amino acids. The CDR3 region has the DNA TGCGCCAGCAGCTTGAATGGGGACACTGAAGCTTTCTTT. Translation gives CASSLNGDTEAFF.

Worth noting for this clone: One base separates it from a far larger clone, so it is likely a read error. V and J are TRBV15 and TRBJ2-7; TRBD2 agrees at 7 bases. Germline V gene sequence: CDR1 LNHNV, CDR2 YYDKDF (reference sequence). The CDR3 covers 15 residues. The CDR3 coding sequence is TGTACCACCAGCAGAGAGGGAGGGAGCTCCTACGAGCAGTACTTC. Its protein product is CTTSREGGSSYEQYF.

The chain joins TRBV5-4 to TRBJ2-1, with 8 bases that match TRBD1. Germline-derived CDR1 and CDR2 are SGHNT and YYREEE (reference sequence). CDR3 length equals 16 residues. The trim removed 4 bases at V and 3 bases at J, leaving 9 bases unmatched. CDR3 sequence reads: CASSPDRVPIYNEQFF. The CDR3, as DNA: TGTGCCAGCAGCCCGGACAGGGTTCCAATCTACAATGAGCAGTTCTTC.

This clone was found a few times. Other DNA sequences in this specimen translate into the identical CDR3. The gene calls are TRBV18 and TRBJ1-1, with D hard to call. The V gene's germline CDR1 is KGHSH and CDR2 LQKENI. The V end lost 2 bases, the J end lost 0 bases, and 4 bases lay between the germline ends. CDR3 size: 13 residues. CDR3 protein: CASSPAVNTEAFF. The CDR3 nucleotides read TGTGCCAGCTCACCAGCAGTGAACACTGAAGCTTTCTTT.

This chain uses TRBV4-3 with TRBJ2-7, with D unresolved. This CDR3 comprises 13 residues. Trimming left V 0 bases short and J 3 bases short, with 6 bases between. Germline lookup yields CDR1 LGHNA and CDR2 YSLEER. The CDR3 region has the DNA TGCGCCAGCAGCCAAGATCTCGTCTACGAGCAGTACTTC. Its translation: CASSQDLVYEQYF.

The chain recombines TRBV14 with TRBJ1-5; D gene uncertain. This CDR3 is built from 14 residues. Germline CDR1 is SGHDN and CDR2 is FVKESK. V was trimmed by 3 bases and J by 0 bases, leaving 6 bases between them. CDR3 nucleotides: TGTGCCAGCAGCCAGGGGAATAGCAATCAGCCCCAGCATTTT. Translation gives CASSQGNSNQPQHF.

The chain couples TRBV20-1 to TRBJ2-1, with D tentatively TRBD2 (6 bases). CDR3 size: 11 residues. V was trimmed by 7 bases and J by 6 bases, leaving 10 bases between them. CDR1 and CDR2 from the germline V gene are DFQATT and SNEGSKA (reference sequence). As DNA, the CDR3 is TGCAGTGGGAGGGCCGGCAATGAGCAGTTCTTC. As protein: CSGRAGNEQFF.

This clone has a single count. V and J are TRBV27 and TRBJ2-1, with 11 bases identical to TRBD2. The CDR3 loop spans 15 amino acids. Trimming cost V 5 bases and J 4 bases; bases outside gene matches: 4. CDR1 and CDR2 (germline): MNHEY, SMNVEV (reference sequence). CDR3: CASSKTSGIYNEQFF. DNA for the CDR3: TGTGCCAGCAGTAAGACTAGCGGGATTTACAATGAGCAGTTCTTC.

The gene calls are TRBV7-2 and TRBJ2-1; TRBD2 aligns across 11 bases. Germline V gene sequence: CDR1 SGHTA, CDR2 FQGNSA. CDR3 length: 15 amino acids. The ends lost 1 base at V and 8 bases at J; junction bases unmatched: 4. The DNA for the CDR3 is TGTGCCAGCAGCTTAGTAGCGGGAGGGTTCGATGAGCAGTTCTTC. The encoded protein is CASSLVAGGFDEQFF.

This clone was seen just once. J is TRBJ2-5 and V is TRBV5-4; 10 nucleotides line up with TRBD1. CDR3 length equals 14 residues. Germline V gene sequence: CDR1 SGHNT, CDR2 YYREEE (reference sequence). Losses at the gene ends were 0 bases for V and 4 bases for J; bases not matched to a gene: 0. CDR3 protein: CASSLGTGGETQYF. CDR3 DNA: TGTGCCAGCAGCTTGGGGACAGGGGGAGAGACCCAGTACTTC.

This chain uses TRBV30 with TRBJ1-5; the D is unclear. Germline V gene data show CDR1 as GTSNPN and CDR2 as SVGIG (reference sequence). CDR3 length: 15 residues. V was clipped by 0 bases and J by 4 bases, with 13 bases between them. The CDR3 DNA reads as TGTGCCTGGAGTGTAGGGCACTCGGCTAATCAGCCCCAGCATTTT. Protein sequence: CAWSVGHSANQPQHF.